The 10 T cell receptor beta chains reported below all come from one sample, sequenced in a study of blood T cell repertoires in COVID-19 (dated by TCRdb to about 2020). Library method: the immunoSEQ multiplex PCR assay. The source is immuneACCESS, and TCRdb retained only in-frame sequences with V and J called. Part of the clones is not carried over; for the studies checked, unresolved V genes explain less than half of this, and the remainder is unexplained. The sample table records approximately 180,000 clones; approximately 85% of these occur just once. The top ten clonotypes cover more than 2.5% of the sample. The sequenced sample was peripheral blood. Source of these receptors: a man in his sixties with acute or convalescent COVID-19.

The CDR3 protein is CASSTDRAEQYF. In nucleotides, the CDR3 is TGTGCCAGCAGCACGGACAGGGCCGAGCAGTACTTC. The rearrangement joins TRBV5-4 to TRBJ2-7; TRBD1 matches 8 bases. Germline-derived CDR1 and CDR2 are SGHNT and YYREEE (reference sequence). The CDR3 runs to 12 residues. Unmatched junction bases numbered 3, after V lost 4 bases and J lost 6 bases.

The chain uses TRBV9 and TRBJ2-3; 7 positions agree with TRBD2. The CDR3 extends over 18 amino acids. Germline V lookup: CDR1 SGDLS, CDR2 YYNGEE. Trimming at V came to 0 bases and at J to 0 bases, leaving 10 bases not matched to a gene. The CDR3 reads CASSVGASGGASTDTQYF. CDR3 sequence (DNA): TGTGCCAGCAGCGTAGGGGCTAGCGGAGGGGCTAGCACAGATACGCAGTATTTT.

This clone was detected once. The V and J genes are TRBV6-1 and TRBJ2-7; perhaps TRBD1 as D (5 bases). Between the trimmed V and J ends, which lost 3 bases and 0 bases, there was a span of 9 bases. CDR3 length: 14 amino acids. Per the germline V gene, CDR1 is MNHNS and CDR2 is SASEGT. The CDR3 nucleotides are TGTGCCAGCAGTGACACAGGAGCCTCCTACGAGCAGTACTTC. Translating gives CASSDTGASYEQYF.

The V and J genes are TRBV9 and TRBJ2-2, with a tentative D call TRBD2 (5 bases). Trimming left V 2 bases short and J 3 bases short, with 8 bases between. There are 14 residues in the CDR3. Germline lookup yields CDR1 SGDLS and CDR2 YYNGEE. This chain's CDR3 is CASSVRADTGELFF. The CDR3 DNA reads as TGTGCCAGCAGCGTGAGGGCGGACACCGGGGAGCTGTTTTTT. The complete variable domain, with remaining parts taken from reference TRBV9 and TRBJ2-2, reads DSGVTQTPKHLITATGQRVTLRCSPRSGDLSVYWYQQSLDQGLQFLIQYYNGEERAKGNILERFSAQQFPDLHSELNLSSLELGDSALYFCASSVRADTGELFFGEGSRLTVL.

In this sample, this clone turned up a few times. The chain's CDR3 is CASSLRRDRPYGYTF. The CDR3 bases are TGTGCCAGCAGTTTACGCCGGGACAGACCTTATGGCTACACCTTC. The genes are TRBV28 and TRBJ1-2; 7 nucleotides match TRBD1. The CDR3 runs 15 residues. V gave up 2 bases and J gave up 5 bases; unmatched junction bases: 8. Looked up from germline, CDR1 is MDHEN and CDR2 is SYDVKM.

The CDR3 DNA follows: TGTGCCAGCAGCCACGGGGGGGCTTCTGCCTATGGCTACACCTTC. It translates to CASSHGGASAYGYTF. The rearrangement uses TRBV11-2 and TRBJ1-2, with TRBD1 as a possible D gene (6 bases). CDR1 SGHAT and CDR2 FQNNGV come from the germline V gene. V shed 5 bases and J shed 4 bases, with 17 bases lying between them. The CDR3 is 15 amino acids.

This clone was picked up a small number of times. The chain recombines TRBV6-5 with TRBJ1-2, with a tentative D call TRBD1 (6 bases). In germline, CDR1 is MNHEY, CDR2 SVGAGI. This CDR3 comprises 14 residues. V was shortened by 2 bases and J by 2 bases, with 9 bases between the two germline ends. The CDR3 DNA follows: TGTGCCAGCAGTTACAGGCAGGGGAACTATGGCTACACCTTC. Protein: CASSYRQGNYGYTF.

The rearrangement joins TRBV9 to TRBJ2-2, with 9 bases aligning to TRBD2. Losses at the gene ends were 0 bases for V and 6 bases for J; bases not matched to a gene: 3. The CDR3 is 15 residues long. Germline CDR1 reads SGDLS; CDR2 reads YYNGEE. CDR3 sequence: CASSVVAGGAGELFF. CDR3 coding DNA: TGTGCCAGCAGCGTAGTGGCGGGAGGGGCCGGGGAGCTGTTTTTT.

This clone was counted once. The chain is built from TRBV6-5 and TRBJ2-2; TRBD2 matches 7 bases. The CDR3 extends over 15 amino acids. CDR1 is MNHEY and CDR2 is SVGAGI in the germline V gene. J lost 6 bases, V lost 10 bases, and 14 bases had no gene match. CDR3 loop: CATQAAGVNAGELFF. In DNA, the CDR3 is TGTGCCACCCAGGCGGCGGGAGTAAATGCCGGGGAGCTGTTTTTT.

This clone was seen once. The chain has TRBV5-4 and TRBJ2-1, with 7 bases lining up with TRBD2. The V and J ends lost 3 bases and 0 bases, in that order; junction bases with no gene match: 3. Germline V CDR1 and CDR2: SGHNT, YYREEE (reference sequence). The CDR3 is 15 residues long. This CDR3 is CASSSLADSYNEQFF. CDR3 sequence (DNA): TGTGCCAGCAGCTCCCTAGCGGACTCCTACAATGAGCAGTTCTTC. Full variable domain (outside the CDR3, taken from reference TRBV5-4 and TRBJ2-1): ETGVTQSPTHLIKTRGQQVTLRCSSQSGHNTVSWYQQALGQGPQFIFQYYREEENGRGNFPPRFSGLQFPNYSSELNVNALELDDSALYLCASSSLADSYNEQFFGPGTRLTVL.